This record concerns one T cell receptor beta chain sequence. Its target is not known. Germline CDR1 SGHTA, CDR2 FQGNSA. The V gene lost 5 bases and the J gene lost 3 bases, with 13 bases spanning the gap. The CDR3 covers 14 residues. This sample stems from a study of blood T cells in healthy people across ages. With a J-beta primer mix and a sample-barcoded 5' primer, a second PCR ran about 7 to 12 cycles. TCRdb called the 5' RACE reads again in MiXCR, with one record for every CDR3 protein. This repertoire shows around 670,000 distinct CDR3 sequences, roughly 30% found once; its top ten account for 15% to 18%. Study outcomes and limitations: Naive T cell percentage strongly correlated with TCR beta diversity. A conclusive naive versus antigen-experienced comparison was prevented by the unsorted PBMCs.

The sequenced sample was blood. The clonotype originates from a woman over 75 in good health. The chain combines TRBV7-2 with TRBJ1-1; no clear D gene. The CDR3 loop reads CASSLFPGDTEAFF. For the CDR3, the DNA is TGTGCCAGCAGCCTATTTCCTGGGGACACTGAAGCTTTCTTT.